This is a list of T cell receptor beta chains from one sample in a study of CD4 T cells in relation to SARS-CoV-2 and coronaviruses. Using immunoSEQ multiplex PCR, the repertoire was profiled, and TCRdb retains in-frame clones only, with some absent. Of tens of thousands of clones listed, approximately 79% are singletons. Their antigen targets remain unknown. Sequencing was performed on CD4+ T cells from PBMCs, cultured in vitro. The receptors originated from a human donor in good health. CDR3s include the opening cysteine and the closing phenylalanine or tryptophan. A D gene is named only where the DNA matches it firmly. Expanded clones are given a class, and other clones once, few, many or no size at all.

d_gene	abundance	v_gene	j_gene	CDR3aa	CDR3nt
-	-	TRBV2	TRBJ1-4	CASSSPRNEKLFF	TGTGCCAGCAGTTCACCCAGAAATGAAAAACTGTTTTTT
-	-	TRBV2	TRBJ2-1	CASSREATANEQFF	TGTGCCAGCTCCCGAGAGGCCACGGCCAATGAGCAGTTCTTC
TRBD2	-	TRBV28	TRBJ2-1	CASSTPQGKRGAVSYNEQFF	TGTGCCAGCAGCACACCACAGGGCAAGCGGGGGGCCGTCTCCTACAATGAGCAGTTCTTC
-	-	TRBV28	TRBJ2-7	CASTLGSVGNSYEQYF	TGTGCCAGCACCCTTGGAAGTGTGGGCAACTCCTACGAGCAGTACTTC
-	-	TRBV2	TRBJ2-7	CASNYLAGLSAYEQYF	TGTGCCAGCAATTACCTCGCCGGACTCTCAGCCTACGAGCAGTACTTC
-	once	TRBV14	TRBJ1-2	CASSQDRQSYYGYTF	TGTGCCAGCAGCCAAGATCGACAGTCGTACTATGGCTACACCTTC
TRBD1	-	TRBV11-2	TRBJ1-1	CASRDRTSRTEAFF	TGTGCCAGCAGGGACAGGACTTCTCGAACTGAAGCTTTCTTT
-	-	TRBV29-1	TRBJ2-2	CSAGRRANTGELFF	TGCAGCGCTGGAAGGCGGGCGAACACCGGGGAGCTGTTTTTT
-	-	TRBV5-1	TRBJ1-1	CASSLARGRGRTEAFF	TGCGCCAGCAGCTTGGCTCGGGGGCGAGGGAGAACTGAAGCTTTCTTT
-	few	TRBV7-9	TRBJ2-1	CASSAGPLSYNEQFF	TGTGCCAGCTCCGCCGGGCCCTTATCCTACAATGAGCAGTTCTTC
TRBD2	-	TRBV19	TRBJ2-2	CASSGLAGVVDGELFF	TGTGCCAGTAGTGGACTAGCGGGAGTGGTGGACGGGGAGCTGTTTTTT
TRBD2	-	TRBV7-8	TRBJ2-1	CASSRGGRALGEQFF	TGTGCCAGCAGCCGAGGCGGGAGGGCTCTGGGCGAGCAGTTCTTC
-	-	TRBV5-6	TRBJ2-2	CASSLDLGGGATGELFF	TGTGCCAGCAGCTTGGATCTGGGTGGGGGGGCAACCGGGGAGCTGTTTTTT
-	-	TRBV7-2	TRBJ2-5	CASSLQTTQETQYF	TGTGCCAGCAGTCTTCAGACAACCCAAGAGACCCAGTACTTC
-	few	TRBV12-2	TRBJ2-7	CASRRGGIHEQYF	TGTGCAAGTCGCCGGGGGGGTATCCACGAGCAGTACTTC
TRBD1	-	TRBV10-3	TRBJ1-2	CAIRGQGANYGYTF	TGTGCCATCAGGGGACAGGGAGCTAACTATGGCTACACCTTC
-	-	TRBV6-6	TRBJ2-1	CASSYHASGNEQFF	TGTGCCAGCAGTTACCACGCCTCGGGAAATGAGCAGTTCTTC
-	-	TRBV29-1	TRBJ1-4	CSVGQLATNEKLFF	TGCAGCGTTGGCCAGCTTGCAACTAATGAAAAACTGTTTTTT
TRBD2	-	TRBV19	TRBJ2-7	CASSIGLASYEQYF	TGTGCCAGTAGTATCGGACTAGCGTCGTACGAGCAGTACTTC
TRBD2	-	TRBV5-5	TRBJ2-5	CASSTARGFTSAETQYF	TGTGCCAGCAGCACCGCCCGGGGTTTTACTAGCGCAGAGACCCAGTACTTC
-	-	TRBV19	TRBJ2-3	CASSIQGHLTDTQYF	TGTGCCAGTAGTATTCAGGGACACCTCACAGATACGCAGTATTTT
-	-	TRBV19	TRBJ2-2	CASSVTGGTGELFF	TGTGCCAGTAGTGTGACAGGTGGAACCGGGGAGCTGTTTTTT
-	-	TRBV9	TRBJ1-3	CASSEWGHWVSGNTIYF	TGTGCCAGCAGCGAGTGGGGTCATTGGGTCTCTGGAAACACCATATATTTT
TRBD2	few	TRBV4-2	TRBJ2-5	CASSRLAGGEETQYF	TGTGCCAGCAGCAGACTAGCGGGAGGCGAAGAGACCCAGTACTTC
-	-	TRBV6-5	TRBJ2-7	CASRRDTGSYEQYF	TGTGCCAGCAGGAGGGACACCGGCTCCTACGAGCAGTACTTC
-	-	TRBV3-1/TRBV3-2	TRBJ1-2	CASSQDTSAGGYTF	TGTGCCAGCAGCCAAGATACTTCGGCCGGTGGCTACACCTTC
TRBD2	-	TRBV7-6	TRBJ2-7	CASSLWGGLAAGEQYF	TGTGCCAGCAGCTTATGGGGGGGACTAGCGGCCGGAGAGCAGTACTTC
TRBD1	-	TRBV4-3	TRBJ2-7	CASSQDLRTGGANEQYF	TGCGCCAGCAGCCAAGATCTCCGGACAGGGGGTGCGAACGAGCAGTACTTC
TRBD2	-	TRBV27	TRBJ2-1	CASSWTSGRYNEQFF	TGTGCCAGCAGTTGGACTAGCGGGAGGTACAATGAGCAGTTCTTC
-	-	TRBV30	TRBJ1-4	CAWSVGGISNEKLFF	TGTGCCTGGAGTGTAGGGGGAATATCGAATGAAAAACTGTTTTTT
-	-	TRBV10-3	TRBJ2-1	CAISELLGGSFNEQFF	TGTGCCATCAGTGAGTTGCTAGGGGGGTCCTTCAATGAGCAGTTCTTC
-	-	TRBV10-3	TRBJ2-5	CAISAERAETQYF	TGTGCCATCAGTGCGGAGAGGGCGGAGACCCAGTACTTC
-	few	TRBV12-3/TRBV12-4	TRBJ1-6	CASSLDSLFPLHF	TGTGCCAGCAGTTTAGACTCACTATTCCCCCTCCACTTT
-	few	TRBV5-5	TRBJ2-2	CASGRYTGELFF	TGTGCCAGCGGGAGGTACACCGGGGAGCTGTTTTTT
TRBD1	-	TRBV7-8	TRBJ1-2	CASSPGDRGYGYTF	TGTGCCAGCAGCCCGGGGGACAGGGGGTATGGCTACACCTTC
-	-	TRBV7-8	TRBJ2-3	CASSLGHRGSTDTQYF	TGTGCCAGCAGCTTAGGGCACCGGGGAAGCACAGATACGCAGTATTTT
TRBD1	-	TRBV19	TRBJ1-2	CAVRRGREFGYTF	TGTGCCGTGCGCAGGGGGCGTGAGTTCGGCTACACCTTC
-	-	TRBV5-1	TRBJ2-7	CASSFTVDSYEQYF	TGCGCCAGCAGCTTCACGGTTGACTCCTACGAGCAGTACTTC
TRBD1	few	TRBV9	TRBJ1-4	CASSASGGRDEKLFF	TGTGCCAGCAGCGCGTCAGGGGGTAGGGATGAAAAACTGTTTTTT
TRBD1	few	TRBV19	TRBJ1-6	CASRSFAGGRDSPLHF	TGTGCCAGTAGATCCTTCGCAGGGGGCAGAGACTCACCCCTCCACTTT
-	-	TRBV11-2	TRBJ2-3	CASSSYTTDTQYF	TGTGCCAGCAGCTCATATACCACAGATACGCAGTATTTT
TRBD1	-	TRBV2	TRBJ1-1	CASKTGGFTEAFF	TGTGCCAGTAAGACAGGGGGGTTCACTGAAGCTTTCTTT
-	few	TRBV6-1	TRBJ2-7	CASSDGQGRGEQYF	TGTGCCAGCAGTGACGGTCAGGGGAGGGGCGAGCAGTACTTC
-	-	TRBV7-8	TRBJ2-2	CASSILARGGPGELFF	TGTGCCAGCAGCATCCTCGCTAGGGGGGGGCCCGGGGAGCTGTTTTTT
TRBD2	-	TRBV4-1	TRBJ2-7	CASSQDPPTRGGTAYEQYF	TGCGCCAGCAGCCAAGATCCCCCTACGAGGGGAGGGACTGCCTACGAGCAGTACTTC
TRBD1	-	TRBV4-1	TRBJ1-2	CASSQEGDSHYGYTF	TGCGCCAGCAGCCAAGAAGGGGACAGCCACTATGGCTACACCTTC